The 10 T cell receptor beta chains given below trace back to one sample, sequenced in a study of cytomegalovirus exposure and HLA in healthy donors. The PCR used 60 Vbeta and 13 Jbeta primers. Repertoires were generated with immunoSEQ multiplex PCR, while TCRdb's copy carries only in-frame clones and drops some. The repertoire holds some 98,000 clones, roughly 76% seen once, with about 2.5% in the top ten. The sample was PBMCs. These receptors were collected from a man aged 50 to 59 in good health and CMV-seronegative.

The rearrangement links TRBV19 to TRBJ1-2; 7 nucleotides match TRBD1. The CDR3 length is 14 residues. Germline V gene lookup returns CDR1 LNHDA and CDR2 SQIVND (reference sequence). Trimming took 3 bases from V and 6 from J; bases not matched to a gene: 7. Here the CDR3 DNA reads TGTGCCAGTAGTATTCTGAAGGGGGCGGATGGCTACACCTTC. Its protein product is CASSILKGADGYTF.

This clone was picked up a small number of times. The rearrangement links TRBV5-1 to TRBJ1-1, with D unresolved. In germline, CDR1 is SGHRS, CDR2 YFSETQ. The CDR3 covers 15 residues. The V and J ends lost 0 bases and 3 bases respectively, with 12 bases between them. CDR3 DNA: TGCGCCAGCAGCTTGGCAGGCGGGATTTACACTGAAGCTTTCTTT. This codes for CASSLAGGIYTEAFF.

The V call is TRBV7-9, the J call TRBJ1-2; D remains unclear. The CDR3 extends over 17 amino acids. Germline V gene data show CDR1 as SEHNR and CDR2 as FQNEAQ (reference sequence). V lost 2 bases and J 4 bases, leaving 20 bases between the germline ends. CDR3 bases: TGTGCCAGCAGCTTAATGAATGGAGCGCGCAAAGGCTATGGCTACACCTTC. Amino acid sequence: CASSLMNGARKGYGYTF. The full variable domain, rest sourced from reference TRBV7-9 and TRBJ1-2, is DTGVSQNPRHKITKRGQNVTFRCDPISEHNRLYWYRQTLGQGPEFLTYFQNEAQLEKSRLLSDRFSAERPKGSFSTLEIQRTEQGDSAMYLCASSLMNGARKGYGYTFGSGTRLTVV.

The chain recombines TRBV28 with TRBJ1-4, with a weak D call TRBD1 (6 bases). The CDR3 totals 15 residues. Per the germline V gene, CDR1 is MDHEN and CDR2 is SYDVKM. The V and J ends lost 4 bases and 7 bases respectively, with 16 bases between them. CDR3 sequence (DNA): TGTGCCAGCAGTTCCCCGGGGGGCGGAAGTGAAAAACTGTTTTTT. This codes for CASSSPGGGSEKLFF. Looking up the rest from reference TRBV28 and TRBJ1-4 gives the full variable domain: DVKVTQSSRYLVKRTGEKVFLECVQDMDHENMFWYRQDPGLGLRLIYFSYDVKMKEKGDIPEGYSVSREKKERFSLILESASTNQTSMYLCASSSPGGGSEKLFFGSGTQLSVL.

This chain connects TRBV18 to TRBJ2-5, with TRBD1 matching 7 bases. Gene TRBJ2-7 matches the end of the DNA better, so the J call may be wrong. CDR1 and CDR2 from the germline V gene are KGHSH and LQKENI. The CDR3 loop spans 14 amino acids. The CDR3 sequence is CASSRDSSSYEQYF. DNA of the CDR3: TGTGCCAGCTCAAGGGACAGCTCCTCCTACGAGCAGTACTTC.

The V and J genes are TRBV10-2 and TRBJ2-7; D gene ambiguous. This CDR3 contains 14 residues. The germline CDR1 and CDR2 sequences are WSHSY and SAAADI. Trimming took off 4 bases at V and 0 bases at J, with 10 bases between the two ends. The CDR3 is CASSVPPNSYEQYF. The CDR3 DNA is TGCGCCAGCAGTGTTCCCCCTAACTCCTACGAGCAGTACTTC.

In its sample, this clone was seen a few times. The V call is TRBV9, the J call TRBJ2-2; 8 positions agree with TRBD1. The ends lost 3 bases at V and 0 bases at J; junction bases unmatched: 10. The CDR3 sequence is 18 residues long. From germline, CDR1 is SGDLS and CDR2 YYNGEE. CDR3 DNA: TGTGCCAGCAGCGACAAAACAGGGGGGTTAGCGAACACCGGGGAGCTGTTTTTT. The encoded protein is CASSDKTGGLANTGELFF.

DNA of the CDR3: TGTGCCAGCAGCCAAGACGGGGGCAATCAGCCCCAGCATTTT. Protein: CASSQDGGNQPQHF. This chain connects TRBV7-8 to TRBJ1-5; no clear D gene. The CDR3 extends over 14 amino acids. Trimming took 5 bases from V and 2 from J, leaving 10 bases between them. Germline CDR1 reads SGHVS; CDR2 reads FQNEAQ.

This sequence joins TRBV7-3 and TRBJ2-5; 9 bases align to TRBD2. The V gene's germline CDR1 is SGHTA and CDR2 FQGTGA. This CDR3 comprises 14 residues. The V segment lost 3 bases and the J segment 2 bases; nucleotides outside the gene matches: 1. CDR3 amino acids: CASSFTSGQETQYF. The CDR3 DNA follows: TGTGCCAGCAGCTTTACTAGCGGGCAAGAGACCCAGTACTTC. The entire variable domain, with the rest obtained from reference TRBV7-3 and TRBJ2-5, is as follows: GAGVSQTPSNKVTEKGKYVELRCDPISGHTALYWYRQSLGQGPEFLIYFQGTGAADDSGLPNDRFFAVRPEGSVSTLKIQRTERGDSAVYLCASSFTSGQETQYFGPGTRLLVL.

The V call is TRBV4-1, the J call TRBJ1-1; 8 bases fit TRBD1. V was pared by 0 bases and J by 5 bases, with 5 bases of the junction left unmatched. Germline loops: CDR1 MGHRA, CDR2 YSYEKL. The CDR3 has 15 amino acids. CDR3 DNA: TGCGCCAGCAGCCAAGAAGGACAGGGAAGAACTGAAGCTTTCTTT. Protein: CASSQEGQGRTEAFF.